These 6 T cell receptor beta chains share one sample of origin, sequenced in a study of blood T cell repertoires in COVID-19. TCRdb keeps only in-frame clones here, not all; method: immunoSEQ multiplex PCR. Among over 250,000 clones, 89% were seen once, and the ten largest hold roughly 2.1%. The sample comprised peripheral blood. These receptors all come from a man between 45 and 60 years old with acute or convalescent COVID-19.

V is TRBV6-1 and J is TRBJ1-2; D is perhaps TRBD1 (5 bases). Germline CDR1 is MNHNS and CDR2 is SASEGT. V lost 2 bases, J lost 6 bases, and 10 bases lay in between. The CDR3 loop spans 13 amino acids. CDR3 DNA sequence: TGTGCCAGCAGTGAATCGGGAGGGGATGGCTACACCTTC. Translation gives CASSESGGDGYTF.

This clone was picked up one time. The chain is built from TRBV7-6 and TRBJ2-6; D not certain. The germline V and J ends were trimmed by 4 bases and 0 bases, with 19 bases remaining between them. The CDR3 is 19 amino acids. CDR1 and CDR2 (germline): SGHVS, FNYEAQ. The CDR3 nucleotides are TGTGCCAGCAGCTCCGGAACCGGGTTCACTCTCTCTGGGGCCAACGTCCTGACTTTC. This encodes CASSSGTGFTLSGANVLTF.

The J gene is TRBJ1-2, the V gene TRBV6-5; 7 nucleotides match TRBD1. This CDR3 has 14 residues. Germline CDR1 is MNHEY and CDR2 is SVGAGI. Trimming at V came to 6 bases and at J to 3 bases, leaving 7 bases not matched to a gene. The CDR3 nucleotides read TGTGCCAGCAGCCCCAGACAGGGACACTATGGCTACACCTTC. This codes for CASSPRQGHYGYTF.

The chain combines TRBV7-2 with TRBJ1-1, with a possible D match to TRBD1 (5 bases). Trimming pared 5 bases from V and 6 bases from J, leaving 13 bases between. Per the germline V gene, CDR1 is SGHTA and CDR2 is FQGNSA. The CDR3 is 13 amino acids. The CDR3, as DNA: TGTGCCAGCAGCGTCGGCAGGGAGGCTGAAGCTTTCTTT. Translation: CASSVGREAEAFF.

This chain links TRBV5-4 with TRBJ2-1; D is possibly TRBD2 (5 bases). Germline V gives CDR1 SGHNT, CDR2 YYREEE (reference sequence). There are 11 residues in the CDR3. The V end was cut by 2 bases, the J end by 9 bases, with 6 bases between. In DNA form, the CDR3 reads TGTGCCAGCAGCTTCCGGGGTGAGCAGTTCTTC. As protein: CASSFRGEQFF.

The V call is TRBV3-1 (or the pseudogene TRBV3-2), the J call TRBJ2-7; 7 positions agree with TRBD2. Germline values: CDR1 LGHDT, CDR2 YNNKEL (reference sequence). CDR3 length: 17 amino acids. Trimming removed 1 base from V and 3 bases from J; junction bases left unmatched: 12. CDR3 in amino acids: CASSQAGGSQTNYEQYF. The DNA of the CDR3 is TGTGCCAGCAGCCAAGCGGGAGGATCTCAAACAAACTACGAGCAGTACTTC.